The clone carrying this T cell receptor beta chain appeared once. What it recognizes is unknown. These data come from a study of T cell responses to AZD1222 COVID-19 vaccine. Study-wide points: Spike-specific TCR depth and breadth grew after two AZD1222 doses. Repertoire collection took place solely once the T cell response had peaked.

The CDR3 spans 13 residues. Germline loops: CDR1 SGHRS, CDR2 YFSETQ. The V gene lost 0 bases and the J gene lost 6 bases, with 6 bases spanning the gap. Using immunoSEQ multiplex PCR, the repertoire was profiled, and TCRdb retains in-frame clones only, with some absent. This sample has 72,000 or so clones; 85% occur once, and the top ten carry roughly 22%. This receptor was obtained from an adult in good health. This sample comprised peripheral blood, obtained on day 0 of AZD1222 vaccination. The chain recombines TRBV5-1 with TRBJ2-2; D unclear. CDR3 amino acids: CASSLVAAGELFF. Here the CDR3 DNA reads TGCGCCAGCAGCTTGGTCGCGGCCGGGGAGCTGTTTTTT.